One and the same sample provided the 20 T cell receptor beta chains below, sequenced in a study of CD8+ T cells in alopecia areata. In each case, RNA was isolated and then reverse transcribed into cDNA as the sequencing template. This table comes from immunoSEQ multiplex PCR, and its TCRdb copy is limited to in-frame clones, with some not included. Of 160,000 or so clones listed, around 64% are singletons. The sequencing here drew on CD8+ T cells sorted from blood, taken at week 0. Receptors were obtained from a human donor with alopecia areata.

As concerns this clone: At one boundary the junction diverges from the germline segment, which might be a read error. This chain connects TRBV27 to TRBJ2-7, with TRBD2 matching over 12 bases. The length of the CDR3 is 17 residues. Germline CDR1 reads MNHEY; CDR2 reads SMNVEV (reference sequence). CDR3: CANSLSVTSGGYYEQYF. The DNA for the CDR3 is TGTGCCAACAGTTTATCGGTGACTAGCGGGGGCTACTACGAGCAGTACTTC.

This chain joins TRBV4-1 and TRBJ2-5, with TRBD2 identical over 11 bases. Trimming removed 3 bases from V and 5 bases from J; junction bases left unmatched: 8. Per germline, CDR1 MGHRA and CDR2 YSYEKL. There are 16 residues in the CDR3. CDR3 in DNA: TGCGCCAGCAGCCAGCTGTTAGCGGGGGGGCAGGAGACCCAGTACTTC. Amino acids: CASSQLLAGGQETQYF.

CDR3 coding DNA: TGTGCCAGCAGCTCAGAACAGGACGTACGCTACGAGCAGTACTTC. Protein sequence: CASSSEQDVRYEQYF. The V and J genes are TRBV13 and TRBJ2-7; tentatively, D is TRBD1 (5 bases). The V and J ends lost 4 bases and 3 bases respectively, with 16 bases between them. Germline V CDR1 and CDR2: PRHDT, FYEKMQ (reference sequence). The CDR3 totals 15 residues.

The chain recombines TRBV30 with TRBJ2-5, with D tentatively TRBD2 (5 bases). Trimming took 1 base from V and 2 from J, leaving 14 bases between them. The germline V gene has CDR1 GTSNPN and CDR2 SVGIG (reference sequence). The CDR3 is 15 amino acids. The DNA of the CDR3 is TGTGCCTGGAGTGACACAGCGGACTTACAAGAGACCCAGTACTTC. It specifies CAWSDTADLQETQYF.

The chain joins TRBV10-3 to TRBJ1-2, with 8 positions matching TRBD1. Germline V gives CDR1 ENHRY, CDR2 SYGVKD. The CDR3 loop spans 13 amino acids. The J segment lost 7 bases and the V segment lost 0 bases, leaving 1 base of the junction unmatched. This CDR3 reads CAISESDRGGYTF. The DNA of the CDR3 is TGTGCCATCAGTGAGTCCGACAGGGGTGGCTACACCTTC.

The J gene is TRBJ2-5, the V gene TRBV5-6; possibly TRBD2 for D (6 bases). The CDR3 totals 13 residues. Trimming took off 8 bases at V and 2 bases at J, with 13 bases between the two ends. Germline V lookup: CDR1 SGHDT, CDR2 YYEEEE. CDR3 DNA: TGTGCCAGTACATTGGGGGGACAAGAGACCCAGTACTTC. Amino acids: CASTLGGQETQYF. Looking up the rest from reference TRBV5-6 and TRBJ2-5 gives the full variable domain: DAGVTQSPTHLIKTRGQQVTLRCSPKSGHDTVSWYQQALGQGPQFIFQYYEEEERQRGNFPDRFSGHQFPNYSSELNVNALLLGDSALYLCASTLGGQETQYFGPGTRLLVL.

Comment on this clone: This sample includes further DNA sequences coding for the same CDR3. The rearrangement joins TRBV9 to TRBJ2-7; D is perhaps TRBD2 (6 bases). The CDR3 covers 14 residues. The ends were cut back, 4 bases at V and 0 bases at J, with 11 bases in the middle. Per germline, CDR1 SGDLS and CDR2 YYNGEE. Written as DNA, the CDR3 is TGTGCCAGCAGCCCCCACGGGAGCTCCTACGAGCAGTACTTC. Protein sequence: CASSPHGSSYEQYF. Looking up the rest from reference TRBV9 and TRBJ2-7 gives the full variable domain: DSGVTQTPKHLITATGQRVTLRCSPRSGDLSVYWYQQSLDQGLQFLIQYYNGEERAKGNILERFSAQQFPDLHSELNLSSLELGDSALYFCASSPHGSSYEQYFGPGTRLTVT.

The chain carries TRBV7-6 and TRBJ2-4, with no clear D. Germline CDR1 SGHVS, CDR2 FNYEAQ. CDR3 length: 16 amino acids. Trimming took 5 bases from V and 3 from J, leaving 17 bases between them. As DNA, the CDR3 is TGTGCCAGCAGCCCCCTTGAGGTGCAGAGCAAAAACATTCAGTACTTC. This encodes CASSPLEVQSKNIQYF.

V gene TRBV2 combines with J gene TRBJ2-7; 7 bases are shared with TRBD1. Per the germline V gene, CDR1 is SNHLY and CDR2 is FYNNEI. This CDR3 has 14 residues. After removal of 7 bases from V and 7 bases from J, the junction contained 13 bases not matched to a gene. The CDR3 coding sequence is TGTGCCAGCACTAAGGGACAGACCGATGGGGAGCAGTACTTC. Amino acid sequence: CASTKGQTDGEQYF.

This rearrangement joins TRBV6-5 to TRBJ1-4; D call uncertain. The CDR3 is 16 residues long. The V end lost 0 bases, the J end lost 8 bases, and 16 bases lay between the germline ends. Germline CDR1 MNHEY, CDR2 SVGAGI. CDR3 sequence (DNA): TGTGCCAGCAGTTACTCGATTAGGACCGACTCCGAAAAACTGTTTTTT. Translated: CASSYSIRTDSEKLFF.

The chain has TRBV5-1 and TRBJ2-5, with D tentatively TRBD1 or TRBD2 (5 bases each). Trimming removed 0 bases at V and 7 bases at J, with 16 bases between. Germline CDR1 and CDR2: SGHRS and YFSETQ. The CDR3 length is 15 residues. Here the CDR3 DNA reads TGCGCCAGCAGCTTGGATACAGGACTCAGTCGGACCCAGTACTTC. Translating it yields CASSLDTGLSRTQYF.

The chain carries TRBV2 and TRBJ2-3, with a weak D call TRBD2 (5 bases). Germline V gene sequence: CDR1 SNHLY, CDR2 FYNNEI. Deletions cut 8 bases from V and 2 bases from J, with 8 bases between. This CDR3 comprises 12 residues. The DNA for the CDR3 is TGTGCCAGCCCGGGGTACACAGATACGCAGTATTTT. Residues: CASPGYTDTQYF.

V is TRBV29-1 and J is TRBJ2-7, with 9 bases lining up with TRBD1. The CDR3 has 11 residues. Trimming removed 3 bases from V and 7 bases from J; junction bases left unmatched: 1. Germline V CDR1 and CDR2: SQVTM, ANQGSEA. CDR3 sequence reads: CSVDGTGEQYF. DNA for the CDR3: TGCAGCGTTGACGGGACAGGGGAGCAGTACTTC.

V and J are TRBV7-9 and TRBJ2-7; 8 nucleotides agree with TRBD1. The germline gives CDR1 SEHNR, CDR2 FQNEAQ (reference sequence). This CDR3 is built from 15 residues. J lost 1 base, V lost 4 bases, and 6 bases had no gene match. The CDR3 bases are TGTGCCAGCAGCTCCGGACAGGGAAGATCCTACGAGCAGTACTTC. This translates into CASSSGQGRSYEQYF.

J is TRBJ2-6 and V is TRBV28; D gene unclear. The CDR3 is 17 residues long. CDR1 is MDHEN and CDR2 is SYDVKM in the germline V gene. The V gene lost 3 bases and the J gene lost 1 base, with 13 bases spanning the gap. CDR3: CASSFPALLSGANVLTF. DNA for the CDR3: TGTGCCAGCAGTTTCCCCGCACTATTGTCTGGGGCCAACGTCCTGACTTTC.

The V and J genes are TRBV7-2 and TRBJ2-1, with 8 bases lining up with TRBD2. Per the germline V gene, CDR1 is SGHTA and CDR2 is FQGNSA. CDR3 length: 17 residues. V was clipped by 10 bases and J by 5 bases; unmatched bases: 19. The chain's CDR3 is CATALQGSSGPHNEQFF. The DNA of the CDR3 is TGTGCCACCGCACTCCAGGGCTCTAGCGGGCCTCACAATGAGCAGTTCTTC.

This clone was seen a single time. CDR3 residues: CAWSPGRGNSPLHF. CDR3 DNA sequence: TGTGCCTGGAGTCCCGGCAGGGGTAATTCACCCCTCCACTTT. The J gene is TRBJ1-6, the V gene TRBV30, with D possibly TRBD1 on 6 matching bases. The CDR3 covers 14 residues. Trimming left V 2 bases short and J 6 bases short, with 11 bases between. CDR1 and CDR2 from the germline V gene are GTSNPN and SVGIG (reference sequence).

The chain combines TRBV6-5 with TRBJ2-1; D remains ambiguous. The ends were cut back, 4 bases at V and 0 bases at J, with 10 bases in the middle. CDR3 length: 15 amino acids. CDR1 is MNHEY, CDR2 SVGAGI, per germline. CDR3 nucleotides: TGTGCCAGCAGTTCATCTGTAGGCTCCTACAATGAGCAGTTCTTC. Amino acids: CASSSSVGSYNEQFF.

This clone occurred once. The chain employs TRBV29-1 and TRBJ2-1, with 8 positions matching TRBD2. Per the germline V gene, CDR1 is SQVTM and CDR2 is ANQGSEA. Trimming took 7 bases from V and 7 from J; bases not matched to a gene: 6. This CDR3 comprises 12 residues. Written as DNA, the CDR3 is TGCAGCGCGGGGGGGACCGGGAATGAGCAGTTCTTC. Its protein is CSAGGTGNEQFF.

The chain couples TRBV30 to TRBJ1-3; perhaps TRBD1 as D (5 bases). The germline V gene encodes CDR1 GTSNPN and CDR2 SVGIG (reference sequence). CDR3 length: 13 amino acids. V was trimmed by 5 bases and J by 2 bases, leaving 10 bases between them. CDR3 protein: CAWPGGAGNTIYF. The CDR3 DNA is TGTGCCTGGCCGGGGGGTGCTGGAAACACCATATATTTT.